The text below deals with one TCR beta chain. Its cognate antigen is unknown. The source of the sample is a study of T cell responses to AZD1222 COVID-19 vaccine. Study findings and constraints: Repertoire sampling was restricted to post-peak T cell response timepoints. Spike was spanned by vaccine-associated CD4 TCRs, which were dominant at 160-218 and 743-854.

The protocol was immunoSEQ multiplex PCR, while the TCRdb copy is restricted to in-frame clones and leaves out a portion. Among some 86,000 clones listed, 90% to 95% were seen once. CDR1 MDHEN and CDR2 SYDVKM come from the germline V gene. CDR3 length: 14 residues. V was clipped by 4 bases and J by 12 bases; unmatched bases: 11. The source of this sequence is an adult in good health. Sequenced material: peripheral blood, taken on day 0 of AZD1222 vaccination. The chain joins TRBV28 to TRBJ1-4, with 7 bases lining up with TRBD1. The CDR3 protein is CASSSDRALVELFF. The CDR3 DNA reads TGTGCCAGCAGTTCTGACAGGGCCCTCGTAGAACTGTTTTTT.